This T cell receptor (beta chain) comes out of a study of cytomegalovirus exposure and HLA in healthy donors (dated by TCRdb to about 2017). For context, the study as a whole: An earlier analysis of roughly 570 of the donors reported about 260 Gb of sequence data and 117 million unique TCR beta sequences obtained from about 180 million T cells. In addition to the first cohort of around 670 subjects, a separate validation cohort of 120 different subjects was used. Rather than using new phenotypic data, the later analysis identified candidate immune exposures from TCR beta sequences and from how often those sequences occurred across donors. On average, roughly 240,000 unique TCR beta nucleotide sequences were sequenced per donor among some 430 genotyped donors of the cohort, with 15% to 20% of those sequences being non-productive. Donor age, sex, ethnicity and CMV serostatus were compiled together with the repertoire data. To study patterns of TCR occurrence, a later analysis re-analyzed previously published TCR beta repertoires from 500 to 850 donors and added high-resolution HLA genotyping. The number of typed donors differed by locus: about 620-640 for A, B, C, DRB1 and DQB1; some 500 for DQA1; 606 for DPA1; and some 470 for DPB1. Roughly 300 gigabases of sequencing data and approximately 84 million unique TCR sequences were included in an early release covering about 700 HLA-typed donors. The study aimed to test whether signatures of past pathogen exposure could be identified by cataloging public T cell receptors. A few DR-DQ haplotypes were treated as single units for association and clustering because of strong linkage in the cohort. In an earlier analysis of around 540 of the donors, high-throughput TCR beta sequencing was used to judge whether each TCR beta V gene segment behaved as functional or pseudogenic. The T cell repertoires of 666 subjects were profiled by immunosequencing and related to cytomegalovirus serostatus. In a later genetic analysis, genome-wide SNP genotypes for about 55% of the roughly 700 donors were used, and that subset was treated as a discovery cohort. Both class I and class II loci were covered by HLA typing, at four-digit resolution. The genetic ancestry cluster associated with self-reported Caucasian donors included over 80% of the roughly 400 genotyped donors. Every discovery cohort repertoire had been produced on one sequencing platform. To predict cytomegalovirus infection status, the study combined high-throughput TCR immunosequencing, statistical association of individual TCRs with disease status, and machine learning.

The cohort comprised hundreds of healthy bone marrow donors. Cohort members were all nominally healthy when sampled, although unrecorded immune exposures were likely present. The donor tested CMV seronegative, placing the donor among the roughly 340 seronegative members of the cohort. A peripheral blood sample was provided by each donor, and peripheral blood mononuclear cells were used for TCR beta sequencing. Genomic DNA was extracted from the blood cell samples with the Qiagen DNeasy Blood Extraction Kit. The method behind the library was the immunoSEQ multiplex PCR assay. A mixture of 60 forward primers for TCR Vbeta segments and 13 reverse primers for TCR Jbeta segments was used in the multiplex PCR. The CDR3 region of rearranged TCR beta genes was amplified from genomic DNA with a multiplex PCR assay. The Illumina HiSeq System was used to sequence the amplified TCR beta libraries as 87-base-pair reads. On the authors' methods: In a later analysis, about 80 million unique TCR beta chains were counted across the approximately 640 repertoires, and about 9.9 million of these chains were shared by at least two donors. To remove PCR and sequencing errors, raw reads were error-corrected and collapsed into unique sequences using a nearest-neighbor algorithm that merged closely related sequences. V, D and J gene segments were assigned by aligning CDR3 sequences to IMGT reference sequences. For a sequence to be retained, a match of at least six nucleotides to both a V gene segment and a J gene segment was required. A rearrangement was called productive if the CDR3 had no stop codons and remained in frame with V and J, and every other rearrangement was called non-productive. CDR3 was defined according to IMGT convention as the region running from the second conserved V-encoded cysteine to the conserved J-encoded phenylalanine. The earlier analysis of about 610 of the donors excluded sequences that lacked an unambiguous match to a single V gene segment. In an earlier analysis of 450 to 700 of the donors, V segments were called functional above 56.7% productive rearrangements and were called segregating when the between-donor standard deviation exceeded 5%. To diagnose cytomegalovirus status from the catalog of TCR beta chain sequences, a statistical classification framework was built. A later analysis assigned V and J genes by comparing TCR nucleotide sequences with IMGT/GENE-DB human TR gene sequences. In a later analysis, CDR3 sequences and most-parsimonious VDJ recombination scenarios were assigned using the TCRdist pipeline. In a later analysis, each TCR beta chain was defined by its CDR3 amino acid sequence together with its V-gene family, and reads without a unique V-gene family were excluded. As a way to deal with suspected cross-contamination and a sequencing artifact, a later analysis dropped more than 500 nucleotide sequences that were highly shared and had low generation probability. For each public chain, a later analysis derived a clonal expansion index from normalized ranks of inferred template counts within each repertoire. Generation probabilities in a later analysis came from a VDJ recombination model fitted to out-of-frame rearrangements, and those results were checked against IGoR. A later analysis scored TCR-TCR, TCR-HLA and TCR-CMV co-occurrence with hypergeometric tests, applying a repertoire-size bias correction to TCR pairs. In a later analysis, false discovery rates were estimated by permuting HLA or CMV assignments 20 times. In a later analysis, co-occurring TCRs were grouped using DBSCAN, and TCRdist sequence similarity was added for clustering within HLA-allele-positive subsets. For co-occurrence clustering, repertoires with fewer than 30,000 or more than 120,000 public chains were excluded, along with about five repertoires with anomalous nucleotide sharing. Here the immuneACCESS table is served through TCRdb, limited to in-frame sequences with V and J called. Missing clones are a known gap in these copies; in checked studies unresolved V genes cover under half, and the rest lacks a known reason. Clone size and V and J calls were adopted from that table, with D and trimming inferred from the DNA. The sample table holds approximately 170,000 clones, of which 75% to 85% were seen once. The top ten clones comprise approximately 2.4% of the sample.

General conclusions and limits of the study: In a later analysis, HLA-associated TCR beta chains showed more clonal expansion and lower generation probabilities than non-associated chains that were equally common. CMV serostatus was the only immune exposure information available for the cohort. According to a later analysis, TCR association rates differed among HLA loci, with DRB1 alleles showing the most associated TCRs and HLA-C alleles showing the fewest. Several of the top co-occurrence clusters appeared to be linked to parvovirus B19, influenza, CMV and Epstein-Barr virus, according to a later analysis. A cluster of highly shared sequence variants was judged likely to represent a technical artifact of the sequencing pipeline. A later genetic analysis associated a missense DCLRE1C variant with V-gene and J-gene trimming of TCR beta chains, and an independent cohort replicated the association. The classifier was reported to diagnose cytomegalovirus status with high specificity and sensitivity in both the original cohort and the validation cohort. In an earlier analysis of 587 of the donors, most TCR beta V segments appeared in productive rearrangements about 90% or about 30% of the time, broadly matching IMGT annotations. Some IMGT-functional V segments, including TRBV6-2 and TRBV6-3, could not be told apart with the 87-base-pair reads, so those segments were excluded. The cohort was sequenced for TCR beta chains only, and without alpha or paired-chain data the features that could be detected were limited. Linkage disequilibrium might explain the correlated functional status among segregating V segments, but an unknown experimental factor could not be excluded. Assigning TCR associations to individual alleles was difficult when HLA alleles, especially DR and DQ, strongly co-occurred. In the study, around 150 TCR beta chains were listed as associated with cytomegalovirus. The earlier analysis of a few hundred of the donors excluded some 15 rarely observed V segments, including chromosome 9 orphons, because counts were too low. Sequencing depth was assumed to be roughly uniform across donors in the presence/absence analyses, though that assumption may not hold. Most TCR sequences were seen in very few donors, while some public TCRs were found in many individuals. A further reported finding was that TCR beta sequences accurately predicted the HLA-A and HLA-B alleles for most subjects in the first cohort. In a later analysis, more than 15,000 TCR beta sequences were associated with specific HLA alleles at a false discovery rate of 0.05. In a later analysis, most CMV-associated TCR beta chains were found to appear HLA-restricted, with HLA associations seemingly driven largely by CMV exposure. According to the authors, the approach could potentially be generalized to other disease states and immunological phenotypes. Compared with the roughly 710-donor mean, donors in an Asian-associated ancestry cluster had fewer N-insertions in productive TCRs, according to a later genetic analysis. In vitro tests confirmed that a few of the cytomegalovirus-associated TCR beta chains recognize cytomegalovirus antigens. Because HLA typing was missing for some donors at each locus, association tests included only the typed subset.

Remarks on this clone: No antigen is known for it. There are no base qualities to consult, and no much larger clone falls within one base.

Taken from cysteine to phenylalanine, the CDR3 has 14 residues. The DNA shown is the 42-base CDR3, in frame from base 1. CDR1 and CDR2, per the germline V gene, are MNHNS and SASEGT. From V the trimming removes 6 bases and from J it removes 4 bases, while the gene matches leave 7 bases of the junction unaccounted for. The source is a woman in her forties or fifties in good health and CMV-seronegative. Input material: PBMCs. The V gene is TRBV6-1 and the J gene is TRBJ2-7, with 9 bases matching TRBD1. The DNA reads TGTGCCAGCAGGCAACCGGGACAGGGTTACGAGCAGTACTTC. It encodes CASRQPGQGYEQYF.